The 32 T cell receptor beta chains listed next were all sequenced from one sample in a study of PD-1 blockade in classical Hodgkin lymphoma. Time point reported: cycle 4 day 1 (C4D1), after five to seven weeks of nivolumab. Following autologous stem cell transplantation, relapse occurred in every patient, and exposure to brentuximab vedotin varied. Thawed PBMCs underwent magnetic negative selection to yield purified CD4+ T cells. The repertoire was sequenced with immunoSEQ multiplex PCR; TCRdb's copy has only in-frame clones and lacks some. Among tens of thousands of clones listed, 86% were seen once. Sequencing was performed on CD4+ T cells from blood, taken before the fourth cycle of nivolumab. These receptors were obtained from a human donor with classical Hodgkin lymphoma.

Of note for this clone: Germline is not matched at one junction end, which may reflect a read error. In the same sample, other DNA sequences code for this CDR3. DNA of the CDR3: TGTGCCAGCAGTCCGTACCCAGGTCTCAATCAGCCCCAACATTTT. Protein sequence: CASSPYPGLNQPQHF. The J gene is TRBJ1-5, the V gene TRBV27; D uncertain. Germline V gene lookup returns CDR1 MNHEY and CDR2 SMNVEV (reference sequence). The CDR3 totals 15 residues.

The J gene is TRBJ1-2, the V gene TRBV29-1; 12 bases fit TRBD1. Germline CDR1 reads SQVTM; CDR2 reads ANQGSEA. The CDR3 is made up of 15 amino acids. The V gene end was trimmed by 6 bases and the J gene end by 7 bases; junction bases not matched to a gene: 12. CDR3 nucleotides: TGCAGCGTCGATATTGGGACAGGGGGCGCGGTTGGCTACACCTTC. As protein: CSVDIGTGGAVGYTF.

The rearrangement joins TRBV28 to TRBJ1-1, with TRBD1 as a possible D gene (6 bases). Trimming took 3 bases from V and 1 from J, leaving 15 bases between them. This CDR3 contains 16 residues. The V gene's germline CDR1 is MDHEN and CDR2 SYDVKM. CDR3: CASSFSQGIPNTEAFF. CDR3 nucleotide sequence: TGTGCCAGCAGTTTTAGTCAGGGGATACCGAACACTGAAGCTTTCTTT.

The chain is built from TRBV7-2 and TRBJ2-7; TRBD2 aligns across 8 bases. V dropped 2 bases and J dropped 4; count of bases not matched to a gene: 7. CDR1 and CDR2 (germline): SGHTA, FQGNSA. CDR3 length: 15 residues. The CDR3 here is CASSLLTGGNYEQYF. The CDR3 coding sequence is TGTGCCAGCAGCTTACTGACGGGAGGGAATTACGAGCAGTACTTC.

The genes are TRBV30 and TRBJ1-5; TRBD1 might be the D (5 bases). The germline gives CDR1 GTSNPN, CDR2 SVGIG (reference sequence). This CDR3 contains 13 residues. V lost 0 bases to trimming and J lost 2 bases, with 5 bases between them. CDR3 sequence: CAWSVGGNQPQHF. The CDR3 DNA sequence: TGTGCCTGGAGTGTGGGGGGCAATCAGCCCCAGCATTTT.

CDR3: CASSPGLAGGLRPASYEQYF. DNA of the CDR3: TGTGCCAGCAGCCCGGGACTAGCGGGGGGGCTTCGTCCGGCCTCCTACGAGCAGTACTTC. The rearrangement joins TRBV4-2 to TRBJ2-7; 16 bases are a match to TRBD2. Trimming removed 4 bases from V and 0 bases from J; junction bases left unmatched: 12. This CDR3 contains 20 residues. Germline-derived CDR1 and CDR2 are LGHNA and YNFKEQ.

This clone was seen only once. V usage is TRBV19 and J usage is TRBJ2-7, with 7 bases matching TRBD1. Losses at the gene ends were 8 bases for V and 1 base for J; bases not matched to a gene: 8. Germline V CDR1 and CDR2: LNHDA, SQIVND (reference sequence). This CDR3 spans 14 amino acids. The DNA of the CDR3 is TGTGCCAGTCCCGAGAGGGGGCAGTCCTACGAGCAGTACTTC. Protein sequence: CASPERGQSYEQYF.

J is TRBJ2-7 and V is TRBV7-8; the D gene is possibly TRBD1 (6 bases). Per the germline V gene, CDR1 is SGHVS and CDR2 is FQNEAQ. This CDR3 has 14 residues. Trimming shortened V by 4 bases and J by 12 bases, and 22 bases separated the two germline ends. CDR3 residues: CASSSLVGGITRYF. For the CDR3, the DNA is TGTGCCAGCAGCTCCCTAGTAGGGGGTATTACGCGGTACTTC.

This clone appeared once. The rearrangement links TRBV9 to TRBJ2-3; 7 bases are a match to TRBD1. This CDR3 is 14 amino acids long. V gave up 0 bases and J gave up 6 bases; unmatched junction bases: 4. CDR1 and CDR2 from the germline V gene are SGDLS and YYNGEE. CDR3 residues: CASSVEVRGDTQYF. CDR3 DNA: TGTGCCAGCAGCGTAGAAGTCAGGGGGGATACGCAGTATTTT.

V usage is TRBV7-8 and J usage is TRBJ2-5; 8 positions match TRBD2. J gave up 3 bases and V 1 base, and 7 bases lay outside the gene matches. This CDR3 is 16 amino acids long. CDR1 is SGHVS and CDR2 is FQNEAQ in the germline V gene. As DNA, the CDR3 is TGTGCCAGCAGCTTAGTCGGGGGGGGAGGAAAAGAGACCCAGTACTTC. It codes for CASSLVGGGGKETQYF.

CDR3 in DNA: TGTGCCAGCGGGACACCACCCTACGAGCAGTACTTC. As protein: CASGTPPYEQYF. This rearrangement joins TRBV11-1 to TRBJ2-7, with D possibly being TRBD1 (6 bases). The V and J ends lost 8 bases and 2 bases respectively, with 10 bases between them. The germline gives CDR1 SGHAT, CDR2 FQDESV (reference sequence). The CDR3 is 12 residues long. Complete variable domain (other parts from reference TRBV11-1 and TRBJ2-7): EAEVAQSPRYKITEKSQAVAFWCDPISGHATLYWYRQILGQGPELLVQFQDESVVDDSQLPKDRFSAERLKGVDSTLKIQPAELGDSAMYLCASGTPPYEQYFGPGTRLTVT.

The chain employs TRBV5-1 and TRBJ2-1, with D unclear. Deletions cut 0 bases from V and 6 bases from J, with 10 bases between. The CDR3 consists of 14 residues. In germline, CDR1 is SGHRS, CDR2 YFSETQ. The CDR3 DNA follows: TGCGCCAGCAGCTTGGGGCGACAAGGCAATGAGCAGTTCTTC. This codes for CASSLGRQGNEQFF.

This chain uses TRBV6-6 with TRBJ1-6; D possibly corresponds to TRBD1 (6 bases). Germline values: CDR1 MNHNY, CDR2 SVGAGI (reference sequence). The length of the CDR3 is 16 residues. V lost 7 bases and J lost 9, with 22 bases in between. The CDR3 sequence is CASKPLQGMGSSPLHF. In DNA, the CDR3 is TGTGCCAGCAAACCGCTACAGGGCATGGGGTCTTCACCCCTCCACTTT.

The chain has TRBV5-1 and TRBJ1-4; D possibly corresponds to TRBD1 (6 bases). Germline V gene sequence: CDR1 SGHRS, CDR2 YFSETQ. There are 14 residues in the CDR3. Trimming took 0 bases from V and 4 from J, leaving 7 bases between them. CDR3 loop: CASSLAGVNEKLFF. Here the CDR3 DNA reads TGCGCCAGCAGCTTGGCAGGGGTTAATGAAAAACTGTTTTTT.

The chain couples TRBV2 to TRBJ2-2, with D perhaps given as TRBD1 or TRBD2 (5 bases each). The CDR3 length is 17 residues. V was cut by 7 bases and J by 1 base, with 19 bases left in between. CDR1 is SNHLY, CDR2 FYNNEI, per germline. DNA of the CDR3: TGTGCCAGCACCGGGACCTCCTTCTTGTGGAACACCGGGGAGCTGTTTTTT. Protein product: CASTGTSFLWNTGELFF.

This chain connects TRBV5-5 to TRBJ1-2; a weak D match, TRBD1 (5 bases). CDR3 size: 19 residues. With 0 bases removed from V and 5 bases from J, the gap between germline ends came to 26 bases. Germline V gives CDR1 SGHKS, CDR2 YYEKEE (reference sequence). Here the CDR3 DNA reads TGTGCCAGCAGCTTGGGCCCCCTGGGGGGGAAAGACCTCTATTATGGCTACACCTTC. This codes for CASSLGPLGGKDLYYGYTF.

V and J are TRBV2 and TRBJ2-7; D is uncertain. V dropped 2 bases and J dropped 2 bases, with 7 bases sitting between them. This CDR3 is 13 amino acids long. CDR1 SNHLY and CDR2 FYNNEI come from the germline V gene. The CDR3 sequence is CASSENTAYEQYF. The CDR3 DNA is TGTGCCAGCAGTGAAAATACAGCCTACGAGCAGTACTTC.

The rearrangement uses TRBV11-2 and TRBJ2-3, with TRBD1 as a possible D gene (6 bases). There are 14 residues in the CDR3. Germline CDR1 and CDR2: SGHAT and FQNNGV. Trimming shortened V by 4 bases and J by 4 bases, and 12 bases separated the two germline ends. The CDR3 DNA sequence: TGTGCCAGCAGCTCACAGGGTCCCCCAGATACGCAGTATTTT. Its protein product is CASSSQGPPDTQYF.

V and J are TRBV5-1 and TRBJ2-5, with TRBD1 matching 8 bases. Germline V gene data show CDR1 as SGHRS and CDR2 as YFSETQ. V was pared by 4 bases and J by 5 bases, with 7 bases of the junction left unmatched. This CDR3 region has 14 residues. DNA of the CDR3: TGCGCCAGCAGCCTGGACAGGGCCGCGGAGACCCAGTACTTC. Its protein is CASSLDRAAETQYF.

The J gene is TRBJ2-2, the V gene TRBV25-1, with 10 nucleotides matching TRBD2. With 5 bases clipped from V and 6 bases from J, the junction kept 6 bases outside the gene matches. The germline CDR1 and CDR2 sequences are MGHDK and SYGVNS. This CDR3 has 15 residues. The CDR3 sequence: CASSFSGRRSGELFF. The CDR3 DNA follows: TGTGCCAGCAGTTTTAGCGGGAGGCGTTCCGGGGAGCTGTTTTTT. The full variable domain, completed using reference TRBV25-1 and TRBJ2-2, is EADIYQTPRYLVIGTGKKITLECSQTMGHDKMYWYQQDPGMELHLIHYSYGVNSTEKGDLSSESTVSRIRTEHFPLTLESARPSHTSQYLCASSFSGRRSGELFFGEGSRLTVL.

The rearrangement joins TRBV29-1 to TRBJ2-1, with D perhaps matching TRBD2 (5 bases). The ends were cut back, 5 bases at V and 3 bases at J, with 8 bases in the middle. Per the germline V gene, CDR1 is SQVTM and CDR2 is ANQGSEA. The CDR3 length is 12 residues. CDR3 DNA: TGCAGCGTTCTAGCTCTCTACAATGAGCAGTTCTTC. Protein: CSVLALYNEQFF.

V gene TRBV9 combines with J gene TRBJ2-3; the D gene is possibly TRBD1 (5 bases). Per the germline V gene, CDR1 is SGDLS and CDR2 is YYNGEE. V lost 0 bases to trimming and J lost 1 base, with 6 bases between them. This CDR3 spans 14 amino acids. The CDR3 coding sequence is TGTGCCAGCAGCGTAGGGGGCCGCACAGATACGCAGTATTTT. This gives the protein CASSVGGRTDTQYF.

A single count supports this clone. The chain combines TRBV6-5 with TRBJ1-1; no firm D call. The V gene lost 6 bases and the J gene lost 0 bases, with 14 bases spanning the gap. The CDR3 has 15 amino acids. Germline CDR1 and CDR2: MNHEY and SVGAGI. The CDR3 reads CASRSQPNVNTEAFF. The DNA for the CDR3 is TGTGCCAGCAGGTCCCAACCCAATGTGAACACTGAAGCTTTCTTT.

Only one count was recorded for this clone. The CDR3 loop is CASSEDLAGGNEQFF. CDR3 nucleotides: TGTGCCAGCAGTGAAGACCTAGCGGGAGGCAATGAGCAGTTCTTC. V gene TRBV2 combines with J gene TRBJ2-1; 11 bases are shared with TRBD2. The length of the CDR3 is 15 residues. Losses at the gene ends were 1 base for V and 6 bases for J; bases not matched to a gene: 2. The germline CDR1 and CDR2 sequences are SNHLY and FYNNEI. The full variable domain, its missing parts supplied by reference TRBV2 and TRBJ2-1, is EPEVTQTPSHQVTQMGQEVILRCVPISNHLYFYWYRQILGQKVEFLVSFYNNEISEKSEIFDDQFSVERPDGSNFTLKIRSTKLEDSAMYFCASSEDLAGGNEQFFGPGTRLTVL.

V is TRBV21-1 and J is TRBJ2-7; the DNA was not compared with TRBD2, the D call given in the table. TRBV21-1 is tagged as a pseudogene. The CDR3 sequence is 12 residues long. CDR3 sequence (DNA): TGTGCCAGCCGGGAGGGTGACTACGAGCAGTACTTC. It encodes CASREGDYEQYF.

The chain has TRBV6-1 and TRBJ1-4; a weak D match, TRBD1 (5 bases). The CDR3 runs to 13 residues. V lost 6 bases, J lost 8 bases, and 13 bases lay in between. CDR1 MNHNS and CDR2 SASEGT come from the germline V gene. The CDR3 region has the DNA TGTGCCAGCAGGAGGGGCCCCCACGAAAAACTGTTTTTT. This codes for CASRRGPHEKLFF.

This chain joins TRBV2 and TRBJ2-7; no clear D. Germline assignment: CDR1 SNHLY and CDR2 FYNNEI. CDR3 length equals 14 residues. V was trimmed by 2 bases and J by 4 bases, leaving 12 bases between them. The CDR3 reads CASSESRNSYEQYF. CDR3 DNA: TGTGCCAGCAGTGAAAGCCGGAACAGTTACGAGCAGTACTTC.

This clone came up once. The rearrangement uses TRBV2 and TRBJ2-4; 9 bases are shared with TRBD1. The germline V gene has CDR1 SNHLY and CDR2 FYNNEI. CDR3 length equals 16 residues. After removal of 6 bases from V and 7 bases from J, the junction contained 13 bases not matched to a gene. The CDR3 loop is CASSETGTGFGNIQYF. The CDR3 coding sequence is TGTGCCAGCAGCGAAACCGGGACAGGGTTCGGGAACATTCAGTACTTC. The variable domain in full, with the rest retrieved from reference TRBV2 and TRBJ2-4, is EPEVTQTPSHQVTQMGQEVILRCVPISNHLYFYWYRQILGQKVEFLVSFYNNEISEKSEIFDDQFSVERPDGSNFTLKIRSTKLEDSAMYFCASSETGTGFGNIQYFGAGTRLSVL.

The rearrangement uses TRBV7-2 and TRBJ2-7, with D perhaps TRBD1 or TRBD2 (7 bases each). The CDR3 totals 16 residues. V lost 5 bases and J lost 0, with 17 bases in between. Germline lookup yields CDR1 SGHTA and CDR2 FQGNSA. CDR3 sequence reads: CASSQGGMEGSYEQYF. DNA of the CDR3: TGTGCCAGCAGCCAGGGGGGGATGGAGGGCTCCTACGAGCAGTACTTC.

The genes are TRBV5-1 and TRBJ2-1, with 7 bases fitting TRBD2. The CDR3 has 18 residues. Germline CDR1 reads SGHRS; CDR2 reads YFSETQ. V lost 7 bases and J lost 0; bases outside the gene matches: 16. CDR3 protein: CASPKASGNTSSYNEQFF. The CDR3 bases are TGCGCCAGCCCCAAGGCTAGCGGCAACACCAGCTCCTACAATGAGCAGTTCTTC.

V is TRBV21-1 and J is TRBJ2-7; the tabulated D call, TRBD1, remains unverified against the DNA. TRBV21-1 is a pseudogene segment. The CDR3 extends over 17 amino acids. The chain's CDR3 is CASSPWPDRRWSYEQYF. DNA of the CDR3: TGTGCCAGCAGCCCCTGGCCCGACAGGAGATGGTCCTACGAGCAGTACTTC.

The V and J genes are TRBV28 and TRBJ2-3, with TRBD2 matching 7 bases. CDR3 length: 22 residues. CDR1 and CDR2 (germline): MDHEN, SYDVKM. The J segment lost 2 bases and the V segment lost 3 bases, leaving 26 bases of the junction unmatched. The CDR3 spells CASSLTPFRGLGLAEITDTQYF. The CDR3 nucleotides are TGTGCCAGCAGTTTGACCCCTTTTCGGGGCCTGGGGCTAGCGGAGATCACAGATACGCAGTATTTT.